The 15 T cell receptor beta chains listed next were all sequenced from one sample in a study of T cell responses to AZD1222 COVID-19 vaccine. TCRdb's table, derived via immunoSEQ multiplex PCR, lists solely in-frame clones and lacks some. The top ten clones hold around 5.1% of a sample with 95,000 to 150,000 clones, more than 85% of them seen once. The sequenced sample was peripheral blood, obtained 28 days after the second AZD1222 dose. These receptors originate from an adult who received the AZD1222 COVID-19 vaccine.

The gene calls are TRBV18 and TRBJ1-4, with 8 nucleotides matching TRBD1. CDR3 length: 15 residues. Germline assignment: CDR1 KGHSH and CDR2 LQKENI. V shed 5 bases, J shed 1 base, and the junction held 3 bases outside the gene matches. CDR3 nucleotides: TGTGCCAGCTCAGGACAGGGAGGAACTAATGAAAAACTGTTTTTT. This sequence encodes CASSGQGGTNEKLFF.

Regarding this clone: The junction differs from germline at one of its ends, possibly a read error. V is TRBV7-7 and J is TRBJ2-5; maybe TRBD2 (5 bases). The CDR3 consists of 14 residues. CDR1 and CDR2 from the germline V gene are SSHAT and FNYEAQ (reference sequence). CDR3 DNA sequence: TGTGCTAGCAGCTTATCAGAGGGTAAAGAGACCCAGTACTTC. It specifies CASSLSEGKETQYF.

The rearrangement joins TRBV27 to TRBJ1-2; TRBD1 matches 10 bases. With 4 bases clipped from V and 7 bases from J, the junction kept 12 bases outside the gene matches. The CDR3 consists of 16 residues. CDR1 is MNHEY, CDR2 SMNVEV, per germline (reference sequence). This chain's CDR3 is CASSSSGTGVLIGYTF. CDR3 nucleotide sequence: TGTGCCAGCAGTTCCAGCGGGACAGGGGTTTTGATTGGCTACACCTTC.

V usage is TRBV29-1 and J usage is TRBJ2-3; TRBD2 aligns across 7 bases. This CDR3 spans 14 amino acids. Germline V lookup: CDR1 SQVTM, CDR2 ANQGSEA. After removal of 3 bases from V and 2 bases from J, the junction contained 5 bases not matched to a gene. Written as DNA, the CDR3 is TGCAGCGTTGATGGGCTAGCGGACACAGATACGCAGTATTTT. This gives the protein CSVDGLADTDTQYF.

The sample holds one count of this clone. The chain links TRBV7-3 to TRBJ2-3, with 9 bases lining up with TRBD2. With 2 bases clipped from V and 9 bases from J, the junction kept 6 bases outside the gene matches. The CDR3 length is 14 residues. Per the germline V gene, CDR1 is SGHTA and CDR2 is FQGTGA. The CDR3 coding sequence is TGTGCCAGCAGCTTACGGCGGGAGGGTGACACGCAGTATTTT. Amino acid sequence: CASSLRREGDTQYF.

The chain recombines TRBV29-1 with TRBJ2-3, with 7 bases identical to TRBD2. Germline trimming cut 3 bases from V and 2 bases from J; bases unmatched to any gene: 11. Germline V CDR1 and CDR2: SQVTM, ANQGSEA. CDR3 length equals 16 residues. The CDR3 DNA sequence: TGCAGCGTTGATTCCTTAGGCGGGAGTGTCACAGATACGCAGTATTTT. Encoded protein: CSVDSLGGSVTDTQYF.

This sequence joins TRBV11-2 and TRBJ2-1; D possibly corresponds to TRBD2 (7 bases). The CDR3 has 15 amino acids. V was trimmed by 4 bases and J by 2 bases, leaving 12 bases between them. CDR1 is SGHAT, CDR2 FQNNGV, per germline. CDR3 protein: CASSSRGPPYNEQFF. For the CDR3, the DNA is TGTGCCAGCAGCTCGCGGGGGCCACCCTACAATGAGCAGTTCTTC.

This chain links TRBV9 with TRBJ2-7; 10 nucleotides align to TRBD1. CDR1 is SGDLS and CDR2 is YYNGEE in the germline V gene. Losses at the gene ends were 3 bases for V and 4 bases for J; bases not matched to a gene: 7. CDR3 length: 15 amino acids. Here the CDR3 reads CASSAGTGVPYEQYF. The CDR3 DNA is TGTGCCAGCAGCGCCGGGACAGGGGTACCGTACGAGCAGTACTTC.

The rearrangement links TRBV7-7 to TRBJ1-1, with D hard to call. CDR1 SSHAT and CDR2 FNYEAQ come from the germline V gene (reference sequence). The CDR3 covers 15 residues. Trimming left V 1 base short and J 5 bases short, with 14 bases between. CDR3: CASSLGSPPRTEAFF. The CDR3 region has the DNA TGTGCCAGCAGCTTAGGCAGCCCCCCCAGGACTGAAGCTTTCTTT.

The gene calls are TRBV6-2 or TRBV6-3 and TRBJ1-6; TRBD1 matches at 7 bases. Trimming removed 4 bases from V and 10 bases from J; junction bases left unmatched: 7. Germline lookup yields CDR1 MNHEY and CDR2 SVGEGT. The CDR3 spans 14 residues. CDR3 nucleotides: TGTGCCAGCAGTTCTACAGGGGTAGGATCACCCCTCCACTTT. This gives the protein CASSSTGVGSPLHF.

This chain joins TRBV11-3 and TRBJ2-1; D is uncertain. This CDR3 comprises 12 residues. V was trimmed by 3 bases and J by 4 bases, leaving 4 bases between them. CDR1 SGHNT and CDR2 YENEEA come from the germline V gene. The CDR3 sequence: CASSLGYNEQFF. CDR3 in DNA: TGTGCCAGCAGCTTGGGGTACAATGAGCAGTTCTTC.

CDR3 DNA sequence: TGTGCCAGCAGCTCCCCGGGGGACACTGAAGCTTTCTTT. It is translated as CASSSPGDTEAFF. The chain couples TRBV5-4 to TRBJ1-1; D is possibly TRBD1 (5 bases). Deletions cut 3 bases from V and 3 bases from J, with 9 bases between. The germline gives CDR1 SGHNT, CDR2 YYREEE (reference sequence). This CDR3 region has 13 residues.

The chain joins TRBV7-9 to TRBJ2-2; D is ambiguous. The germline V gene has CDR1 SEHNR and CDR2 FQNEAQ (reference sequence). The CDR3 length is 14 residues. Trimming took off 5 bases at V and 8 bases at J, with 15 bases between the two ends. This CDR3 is CASSPPWVGGELFF. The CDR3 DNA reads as TGTGCCAGCAGCCCACCGTGGGTTGGTGGGGAGCTGTTTTTT.

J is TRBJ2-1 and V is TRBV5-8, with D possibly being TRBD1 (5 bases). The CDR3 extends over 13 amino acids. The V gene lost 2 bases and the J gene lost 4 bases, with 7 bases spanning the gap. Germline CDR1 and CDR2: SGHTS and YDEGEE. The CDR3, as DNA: TGTGCCAGCAGCTTTCCAGGGTACAATGAGCAGTTCTTC. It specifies CASSFPGYNEQFF. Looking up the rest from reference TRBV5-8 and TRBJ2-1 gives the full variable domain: EAGVTQSPTHLIKTRGQQATLRCSPISGHTSVYWYQQALGLGLQFLLWYDEGEERNRGNFPPRFSGRQFPNYSSELNVNALELEDSALYLCASSFPGYNEQFFGPGTRLTVL.

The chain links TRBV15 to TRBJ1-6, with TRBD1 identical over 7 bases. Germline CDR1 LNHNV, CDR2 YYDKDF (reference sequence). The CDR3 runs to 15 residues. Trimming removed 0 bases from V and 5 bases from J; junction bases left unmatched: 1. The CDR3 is CATSRDGTDNSPLHF. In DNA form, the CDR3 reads TGTGCCACCAGCAGAGATGGGACAGATAATTCACCCCTCCACTTT.